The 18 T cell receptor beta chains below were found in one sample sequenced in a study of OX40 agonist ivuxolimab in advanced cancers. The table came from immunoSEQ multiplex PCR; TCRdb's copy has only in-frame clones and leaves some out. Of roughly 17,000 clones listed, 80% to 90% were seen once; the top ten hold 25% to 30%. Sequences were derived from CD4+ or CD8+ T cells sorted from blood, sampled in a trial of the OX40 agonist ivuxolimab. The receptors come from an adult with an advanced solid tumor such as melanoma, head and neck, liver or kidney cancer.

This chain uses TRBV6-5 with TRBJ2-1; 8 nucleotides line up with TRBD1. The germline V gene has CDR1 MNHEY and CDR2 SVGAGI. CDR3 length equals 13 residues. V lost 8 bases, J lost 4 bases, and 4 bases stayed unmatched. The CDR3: CASRDRIYNEQFF. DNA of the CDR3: TGTGCCAGCCGGGACAGGATTTACAATGAGCAGTTCTTC.

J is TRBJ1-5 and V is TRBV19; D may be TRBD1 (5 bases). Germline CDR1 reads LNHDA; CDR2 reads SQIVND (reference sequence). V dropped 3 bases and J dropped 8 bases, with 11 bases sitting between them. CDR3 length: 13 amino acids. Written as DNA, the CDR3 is TGTGCCAGTAGTATGGGGCCCTCCGAGCCCCAGCATTTT. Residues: CASSMGPSEPQHF. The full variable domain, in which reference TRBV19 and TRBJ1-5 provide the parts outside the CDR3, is DGGITQSPKYLFRKEGQNVTLSCEQNLNHDAMYWYRQDPGQGLRLIYYSQIVNDFQKGDIAEGYSVSREKKESFPLTVTSAQKNPTAFYLCASSMGPSEPQHFGDGTRLSIL.

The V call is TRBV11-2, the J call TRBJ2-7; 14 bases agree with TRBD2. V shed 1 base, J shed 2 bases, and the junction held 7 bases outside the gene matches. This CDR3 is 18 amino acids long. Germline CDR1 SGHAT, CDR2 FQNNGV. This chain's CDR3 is CASSLGDVGLAGAYEQYF. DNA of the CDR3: TGTGCCAGCAGCTTAGGCGACGTGGGACTAGCGGGAGCCTACGAGCAGTACTTC.

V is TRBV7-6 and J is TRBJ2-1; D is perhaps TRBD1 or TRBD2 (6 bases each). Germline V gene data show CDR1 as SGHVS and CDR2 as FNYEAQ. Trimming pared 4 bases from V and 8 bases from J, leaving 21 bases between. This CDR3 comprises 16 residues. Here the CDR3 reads CASSYLGQRRGDEQFF. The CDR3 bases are TGTGCCAGCAGCTACCTGGGGCAGCGGAGGGGGGATGAGCAGTTCTTC. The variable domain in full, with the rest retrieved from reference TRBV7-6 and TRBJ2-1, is GAGVSQSPRYKVTKRGQDVALRCDPISGHVSLYWYRQALGQGPEFLTYFNYEAQQDKSGLPNDRFSAERPEGSISTLTIQRTEQRDSAMYRCASSYLGQRRGDEQFFGPGTRLTVL.

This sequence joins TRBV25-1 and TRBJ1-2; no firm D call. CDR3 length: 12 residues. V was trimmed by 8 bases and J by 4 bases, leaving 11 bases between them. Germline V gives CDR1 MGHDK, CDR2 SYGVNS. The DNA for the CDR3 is TGTGCCAGCCCCCCGGGGAGCTATGGCTACACCTTC. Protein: CASPPGSYGYTF.

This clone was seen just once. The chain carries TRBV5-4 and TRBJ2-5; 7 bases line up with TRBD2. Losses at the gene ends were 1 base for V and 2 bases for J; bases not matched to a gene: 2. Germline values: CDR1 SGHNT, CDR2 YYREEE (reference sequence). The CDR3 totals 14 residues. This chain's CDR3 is CASSLLREQETQYF. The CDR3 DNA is TGTGCCAGCAGCTTGTTGCGGGAGCAAGAGACCCAGTACTTC.

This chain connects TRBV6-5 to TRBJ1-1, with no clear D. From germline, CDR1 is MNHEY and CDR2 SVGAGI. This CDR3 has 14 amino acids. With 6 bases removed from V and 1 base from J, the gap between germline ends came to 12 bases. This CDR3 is CASSPLAPNTEAFF. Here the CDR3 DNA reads TGTGCCAGCAGCCCCTTGGCCCCGAACACTGAAGCTTTCTTT.

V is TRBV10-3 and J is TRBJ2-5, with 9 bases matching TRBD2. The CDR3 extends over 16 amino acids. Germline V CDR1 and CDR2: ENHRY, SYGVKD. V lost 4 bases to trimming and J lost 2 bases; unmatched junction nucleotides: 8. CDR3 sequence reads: CAISAEPGLAQETQYF. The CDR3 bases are TGTGCCATCAGTGCAGAACCGGGACTAGCTCAAGAGACCCAGTACTTC.

The DNA of the CDR3 is TGCAGCGTTGTACTCGTTGGGGAATCAGATACGCAGTATTTT. It yields the protein CSVVLVGESDTQYF. The chain is built from TRBV29-1 and TRBJ2-3; D is uncertain. This CDR3 has 14 residues. V dropped 4 bases and J dropped 4 bases, with 15 bases sitting between them. In germline, CDR1 is SQVTM, CDR2 ANQGSEA.

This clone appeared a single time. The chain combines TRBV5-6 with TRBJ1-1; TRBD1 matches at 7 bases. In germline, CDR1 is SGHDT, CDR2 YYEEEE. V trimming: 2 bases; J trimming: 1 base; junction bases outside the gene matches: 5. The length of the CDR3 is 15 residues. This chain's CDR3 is CASSFGTASNTEAFF. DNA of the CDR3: TGTGCCAGCAGCTTCGGGACAGCGTCGAACACTGAAGCTTTCTTT.

This CDR3 reads CASSQGAGVNTEAFF. CDR3 nucleotide sequence: TGTGCCAGCAGCCAAGGGGCAGGGGTGAACACTGAAGCTTTCTTT. This chain joins TRBV14 and TRBJ1-1; a weak D match, TRBD1 (6 bases). V lost 1 base and J 0 bases, leaving 9 bases between the germline ends. Germline CDR1 is SGHDN and CDR2 is FVKESK. CDR3 length: 15 amino acids.

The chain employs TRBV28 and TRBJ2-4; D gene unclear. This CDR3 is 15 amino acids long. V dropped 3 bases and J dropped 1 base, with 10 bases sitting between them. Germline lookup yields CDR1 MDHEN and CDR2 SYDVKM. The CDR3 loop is CASSFSARAKNIQYF. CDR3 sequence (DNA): TGTGCCAGCAGTTTCTCGGCAAGGGCCAAAAACATTCAGTACTTC.

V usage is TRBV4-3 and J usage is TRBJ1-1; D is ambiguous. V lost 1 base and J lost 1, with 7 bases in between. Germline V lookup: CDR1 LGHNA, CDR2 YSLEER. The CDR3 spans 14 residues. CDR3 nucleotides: TGCGCCAGCAGCCAAGTATTCGGGAACACTGAAGCTTTCTTT. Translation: CASSQVFGNTEAFF.

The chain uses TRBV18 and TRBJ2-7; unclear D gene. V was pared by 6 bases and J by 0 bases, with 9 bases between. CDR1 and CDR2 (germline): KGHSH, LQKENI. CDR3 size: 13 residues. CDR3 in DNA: TGTGCCAGCTCTTCCCAGAGCTCCTACGAGCAGTACTTC. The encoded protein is CASSSQSSYEQYF.

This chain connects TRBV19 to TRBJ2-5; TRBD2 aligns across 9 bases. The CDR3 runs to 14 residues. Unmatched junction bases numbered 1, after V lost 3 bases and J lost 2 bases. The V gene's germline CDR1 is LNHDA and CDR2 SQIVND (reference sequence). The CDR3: CASSMAGGQETQYF. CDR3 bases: TGTGCCAGTAGTATGGCGGGAGGGCAAGAGACCCAGTACTTC.

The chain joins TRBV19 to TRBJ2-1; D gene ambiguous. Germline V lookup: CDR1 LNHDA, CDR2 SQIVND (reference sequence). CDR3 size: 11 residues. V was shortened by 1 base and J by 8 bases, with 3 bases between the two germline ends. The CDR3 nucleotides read TGTGCCAGTAGTATAGCGCATGAGCAGTTCTTC. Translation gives CASSIAHEQFF.

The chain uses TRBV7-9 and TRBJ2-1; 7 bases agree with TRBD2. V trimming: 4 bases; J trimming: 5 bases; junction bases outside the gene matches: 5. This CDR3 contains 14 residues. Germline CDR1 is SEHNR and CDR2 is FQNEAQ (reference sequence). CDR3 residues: CASSYRLAHNEQFF. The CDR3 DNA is TGTGCCAGCAGCTACCGACTAGCCCACAATGAGCAGTTCTTC.

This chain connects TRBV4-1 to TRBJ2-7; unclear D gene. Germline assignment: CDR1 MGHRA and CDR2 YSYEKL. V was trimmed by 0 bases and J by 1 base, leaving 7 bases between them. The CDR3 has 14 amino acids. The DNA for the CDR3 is TGCGCCAGCAGCCAAGAACAAGGTTCCTACGAGCAGTACTTC. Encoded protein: CASSQEQGSYEQYF.